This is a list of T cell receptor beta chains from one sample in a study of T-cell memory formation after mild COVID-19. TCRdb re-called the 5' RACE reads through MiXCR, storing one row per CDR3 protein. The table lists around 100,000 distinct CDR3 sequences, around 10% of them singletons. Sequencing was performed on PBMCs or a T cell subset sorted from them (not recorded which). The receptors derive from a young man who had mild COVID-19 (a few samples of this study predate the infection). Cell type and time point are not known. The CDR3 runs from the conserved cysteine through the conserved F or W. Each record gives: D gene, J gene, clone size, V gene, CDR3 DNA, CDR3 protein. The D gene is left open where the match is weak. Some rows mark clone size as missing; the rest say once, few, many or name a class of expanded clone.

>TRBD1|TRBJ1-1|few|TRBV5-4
TGTGCCAGCAGGCCGACAGGGGAAGGAACTGAAGCTTTCTTT
CASRPTGEGTEAFF
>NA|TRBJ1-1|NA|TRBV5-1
TGCGCCAGCAGCTTGTTCACGCCTGCGATGAACACTGAAGCTTTCTTT
CASSLFTPAMNTEAFF
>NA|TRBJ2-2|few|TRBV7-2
TGTGCCAGCAGCTTAGTAACGGGGCAGTGGGAAGGCACCGGGGAGCTGTTTTTT
CASSLVTGQWEGTGELFF
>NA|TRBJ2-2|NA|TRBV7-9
TGTGCCAGCAGCCGGGACTCAGTGGTGCGGGAGCTGTTTTTT
CASSRDSVVRELFF
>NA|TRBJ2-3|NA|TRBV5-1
TGCGCCAGCAGCTTGGGTACAGGGACAGATACGCAGTATTTT
CASSLGTGTDTQYF
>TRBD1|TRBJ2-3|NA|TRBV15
TGTGCCACCAGCAGCCGACAGGGAGATACGCAGTATTTT
CATSSRQGDTQYF
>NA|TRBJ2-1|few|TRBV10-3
TGTGCCATCAGTGAGTCTGGAACCTTGGGGCAGTTCTTC
CAISESGTLGQFF
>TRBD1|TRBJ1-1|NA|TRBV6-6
TGTGCCAGCACTGGGACAGGGGGCGGCACTGAAGCTTTCTTT
CASTGTGGGTEAFF
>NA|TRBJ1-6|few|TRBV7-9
TGTGCCAGCAGCTTAGTCTTGTCCTATAATTCACCCCTCCACTTT
CASSLVLSYNSPLHF
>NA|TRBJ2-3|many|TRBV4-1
TGCGCCAGCAGCAAGCTAGACAGATTAACAGATACGCAGTATTTT
CASSKLDRLTDTQYF
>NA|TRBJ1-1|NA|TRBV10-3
TGTGCCATCAGTCCCGGACTTGGGGGCACTGAAGCTTTCTTT
CAISPGLGGTEAFF
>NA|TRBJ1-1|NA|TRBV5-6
TGTGCCAGCAGCTTGGCGACGAGGGGGGGGAACACTGAAGCTTTCTTT
CASSLATRGGNTEAFF
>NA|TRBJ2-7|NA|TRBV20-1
TGCAGTGCTAGAGGGGGGATCAATTACGAGCAGTACTTC
CSARGGINYEQYF
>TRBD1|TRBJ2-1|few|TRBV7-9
TGTGCCAGCAGCTCAACAGCGACAGGGGCCTCCTACAATGAGCAGTTCTTC
CASSSTATGASYNEQFF
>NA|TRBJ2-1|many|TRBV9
TGTGCCAGCAGTACTCACGGGGGGCTCTACAATGAGCAGTTCTTC
CASSTHGGLYNEQFF
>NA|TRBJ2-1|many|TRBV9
TGTGCCAGCAGCGGTTCTAGCGCCTATGAGCAGTTCTTC
CASSGSSAYEQFF
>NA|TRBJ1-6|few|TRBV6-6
TGTGCCAGCAGTTACTCGATAGGGGCTCAGTCACCCCTCCACTTT
CASSYSIGAQSPLHF
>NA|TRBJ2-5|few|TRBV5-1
TGCGCCAGCAGCTTGGGTAAGACTGCGGGGACCCAGTACTTC
CASSLGKTAGTQYF
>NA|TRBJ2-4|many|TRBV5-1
TGCGCCAGCAGCTCCGGGATGCGGGCCAAAAACATTCAGTACTTC
CASSSGMRAKNIQYF
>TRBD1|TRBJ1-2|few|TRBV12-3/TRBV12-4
TGTGCCAGCAGTCAGCCGACAGGGGACAGCTATGGCTACACCTTC
CASSQPTGDSYGYTF
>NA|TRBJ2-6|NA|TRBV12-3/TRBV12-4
TGTGCCAGCAGACACGAAGCCCTCGACTCTGGGGCCAACGTCCTGACTTTC
CASRHEALDSGANVLTF
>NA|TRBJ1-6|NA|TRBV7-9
TGTGCCAGCAGCTTAGGGGGCGGAAGAAATTCACCCCTCCACTTT
CASSLGGGRNSPLHF
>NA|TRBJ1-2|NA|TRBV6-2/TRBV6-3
TGTGCCAGCAGTTACCTCGGACTGGGAGAGGGTGGCTACACCTTC
CASSYLGLGEGGYTF
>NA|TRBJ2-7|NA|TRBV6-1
TGTGCCAGCAGTGAAGAGGCCAGCTCCTACGAGCAGTACTTC
CASSEEASSYEQYF
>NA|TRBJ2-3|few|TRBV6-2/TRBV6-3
TGTGCCAGCAGTTACTCGGGGACAGATACGCAGTATTTT
CASSYSGTDTQYF
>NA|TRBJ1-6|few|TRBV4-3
TGCGCCAGCAGCCAAGATCGAGGGGGTTGGGGTTCACCCCTCCACTTT
CASSQDRGGWGSPLHF
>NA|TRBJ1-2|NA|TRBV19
TGTGCCGTCCTGGAGGCGGGCTATGGCTACACCTTC
CAVLEAGYGYTF
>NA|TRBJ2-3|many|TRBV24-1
TGTGCCACCAGTCCTGGGGCAGGCCGCACAGATACGCAGTATTTT
CATSPGAGRTDTQYF
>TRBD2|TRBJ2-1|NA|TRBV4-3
TGCGCCAGCAGCCCCGGGGTTAGCGGGAGCGGGTCCTACAATGAGCAGTTCTTC
CASSPGVSGSGSYNEQFF
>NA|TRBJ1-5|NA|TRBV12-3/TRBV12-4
TGTGCCAGCAGTTTACAGGTCCAGCCCCAGCATTTT
CASSLQVQPQHF
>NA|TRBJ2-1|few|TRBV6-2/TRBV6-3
TGTGCCAGCAGTGAGAGGTCCTACAATGAGCAGTTCTTC
CASSERSYNEQFF
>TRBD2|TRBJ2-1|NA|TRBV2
TGTGCCAGCAGTCCTAGACTAGCGGGGCACAATGAGCAGTTCTTC
CASSPRLAGHNEQFF
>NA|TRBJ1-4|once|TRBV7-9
TGTGCCAGCAGCTCCGCCCCTGAAAAACTGTTTTTT
CASSSAPEKLFF
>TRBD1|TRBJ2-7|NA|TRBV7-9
TGTGCCAGCAGACCGACAGGGGCCTACGAGCAGTACTTC
CASRPTGAYEQYF
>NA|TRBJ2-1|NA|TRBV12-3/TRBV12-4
TGTGCCAGCAGTTTAATGGATGAGCAGTTCTTC
CASSLMDEQFF
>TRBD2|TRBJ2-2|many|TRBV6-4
TGTGCCAGCAGTGAAAGCGGGGGGGCCACCGGGGAGCTGTTTTTT
CASSESGGATGELFF
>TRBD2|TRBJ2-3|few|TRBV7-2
TGTGCCAGCGGGCTAGCGGGGGTAGATACGCAGTATTTT
CASGLAGVDTQYF
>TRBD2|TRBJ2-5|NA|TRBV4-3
TGCGCCAGCAGCCAAGATGGAACGGGGGGGCAAGAGACCCAGTACTTC
CASSQDGTGGQETQYF
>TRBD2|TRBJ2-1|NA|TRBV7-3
TGTGCCAGCAGCTTAATAGGCCTAGCGGGGCCTCCCAATGAGCAGTTCTTC
CASSLIGLAGPPNEQFF
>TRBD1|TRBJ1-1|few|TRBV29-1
TGCAGCCCCGTCGAAAGGACAGGCGAAGCTTTCTTT
CSPVERTGEAFF
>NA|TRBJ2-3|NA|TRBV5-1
TGCGCCAGCACTGGGTTCGGAGGGGTGACAGATACGCAGTATTTT
CASTGFGGVTDTQYF
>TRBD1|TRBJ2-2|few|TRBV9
TGTGCCAGCAGCGTAGTAGGACAGGGGGCAGGCACCGGGGAGCTGTTTTTT
CASSVVGQGAGTGELFF
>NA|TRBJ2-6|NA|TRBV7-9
TGTGCCAGCAGCGCACCACGGGGGACAGCCTCCCGGAGGGCCAACGTCCTGACTTTC
CASSAPRGTASRRANVLTF
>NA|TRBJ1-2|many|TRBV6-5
TGTGCCAGCAGTCGGACAGCCCCGGGACGGAACTATGGCTACACCTTC
CASSRTAPGRNYGYTF
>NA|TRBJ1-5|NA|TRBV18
TGTGCCAGCTCGCCCCCCAATCAGCCCCAGCATTTT
CASSPPNQPQHF
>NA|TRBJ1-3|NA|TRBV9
TGTGCCAGCAGCGTTGGTAGCGGAGGAAACACCATATATTTT
CASSVGSGGNTIYF
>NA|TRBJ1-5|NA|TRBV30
TGTGCCTGGAGTGAGGGATCTCCGCCCCAGCATTTT
CAWSEGSPPQHF
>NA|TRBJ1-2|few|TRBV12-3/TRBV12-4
TGTGCCAGCACCTCCGCAGGGATGCGATACACCTTC
CASTSAGMRYTF
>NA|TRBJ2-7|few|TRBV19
TGTGCCAGTAGTCCGTGGACTGCCGCCTACGAGCAGTACTTC
CASSPWTAAYEQYF
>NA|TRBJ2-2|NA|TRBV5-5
TGTGCCAGCAGCTTGGCTCCGGCAGGGGCCGGGGAGCTGTTTTTT
CASSLAPAGAGELFF
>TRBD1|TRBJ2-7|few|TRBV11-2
TGTGCCAGCAGCCCCGACAGGGACGACGAGCAGTACTTC
CASSPDRDDEQYF
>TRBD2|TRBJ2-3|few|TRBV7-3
TGTGCCAGCAGCTTAACTAGCGGGGGGCCACGCACAGATACGCAGTATTTT
CASSLTSGGPRTDTQYF
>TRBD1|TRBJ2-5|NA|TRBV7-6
TGTGCCAGCAGCTTAGAGTATTTAGGGGGCGAGACCCAGTACTTC
CASSLEYLGGETQYF